The rows below give T cell receptor beta chains drawn from one sample of a study of cytomegalovirus exposure and HLA in healthy donors. Libraries were prepared by immunoSEQ multiplex PCR; TCRdb keeps only in-frame clonotypes and omits some of them. This table has about 180,000 clones, 80% to 85% appearing once. The sample comprised PBMCs. The receptors originated from a woman in her 30s in good health and CMV-seronegative. Both conserved end residues are part of each CDR3.

>TRBV5-1
CASSSTGTGSYEQYF
>TRBV6-1
CASSPLRVVGEKLFF
>TRBV27
CAVAGTGGPYEQYF
>TRBV13
CASSLVAGGPDTQYF
>TRBV28
CASSLFGTGVNYGYTF
>TRBV29-1
CSVEEFRSGANVLTF
>TRBV10-3
CAISERGALMPQHF
>TRBV27
CASSLSGLAGYGEQFF
>TRBV29-1
CSVEGQANYGYTF
>TRBV5-1
CASRKQENTEAFF
>TRBV6-5
CASSLAGGGQETQYF
>TRBV6-5
CASSATVNTEAFF
>TRBV7-9
CASSGRGAYEQYF
>TRBV7-2
CASRTGSYEQYF